The clone carrying this T cell receptor (beta chain) has a handful of counts. Germline assignment: CDR1 MNHNS and CDR2 SASEGT. The CDR3 runs 14 residues. The junction had 8 bases not matched to a gene; V was cut back by 5 bases and J by 6 bases. This entry is derived from a study of radiation and T cells in renal cell carcinoma. Assay used: immunoSEQ multiplex PCR; TCRdb lists only in-frame clones, some missing. The sample includes approximately 24,000 clones, around 52% of them seen just once. Treatment noted: 15 Gy SBRT to primary tumor, nephrectomy 4 weeks later. This receptor was obtained from a woman in her forties or fifties with renal cell carcinoma. The V call is TRBV6-1, the J call TRBJ1-2; 8 bases map to TRBD1. Sequences were derived from tumor tissue, sampled from a patient whose treatment included radiotherapy and nephrectomy. The CDR3 reads CASSTWTGKDGYTF. CDR3 bases: TGTGCCAGCAGTACCTGGACAGGGAAGGATGGCTACACCTTC.